The clone carrying this T cell receptor beta chain is a singleton in its sample. The data stem from a study of blood T cell repertoires in COVID-19. Overall study context: Some COVID-19 samples were acute and others convalescent; all came from the United States, Italy and Spain. T cells, B-cell-depleted T cells, or PBMCs provided the cDNA or gDNA that served as material.

Original processing notes: How many nucleated cells were present was estimated from reference gene primer amplification. The table came from immunoSEQ multiplex PCR; TCRdb's copy has only in-frame clones and leaves some out. The V and J calls and clone size come from that table; D and trimming were worked out from the DNA. The sample comprises roughly 180,000 clones, approximately 87% of which are singletons, and under 4.5% rests with the top ten. Germline V gene data show CDR1 as LGHDT and CDR2 as YNNKEL (reference sequence). There are 14 residues in the CDR3. Trimming took 1 base from V and 4 from J, leaving 10 bases between them.

The chain uses TRBV3-1 (or the pseudogene TRBV3-2) and TRBJ1-1; D perhaps matches TRBD1 (5 bases). Sample: PBMCs or T cells enriched from blood (not recorded which). The receptor was derived from a woman aged 45-65 years who had recovered from COVID-19. The CDR3 reads CASSQGRGGTEAFF. The CDR3 DNA reads as TGTGCCAGCAGCCAAGGGAGGGGAGGCACTGAAGCTTTCTTT.